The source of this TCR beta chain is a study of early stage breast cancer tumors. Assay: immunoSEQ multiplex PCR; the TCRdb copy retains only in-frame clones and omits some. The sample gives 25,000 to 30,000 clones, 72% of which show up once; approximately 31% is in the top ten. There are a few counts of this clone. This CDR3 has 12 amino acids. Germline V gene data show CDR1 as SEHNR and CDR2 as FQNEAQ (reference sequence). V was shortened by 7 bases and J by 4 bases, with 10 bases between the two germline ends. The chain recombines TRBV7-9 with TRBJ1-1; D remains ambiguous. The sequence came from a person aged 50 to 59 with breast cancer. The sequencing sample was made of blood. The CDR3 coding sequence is TGTGCCAGCACCCCAGAGGTCACTGAAGCTTTCTTT. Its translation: CASTPEVTEAFF.